Listed below are T cell receptor beta chains from one sample, sequenced in a study of control samples from healthy donors and cancer patients. Assay: immunoSEQ multiplex PCR; the TCRdb copy retains only in-frame clones and omits some. The data hold over 90,000 clones, with roughly nine tenths observed a single time. Sequencing input: blood. The source of these receptors is a woman aged 18-35 years in good health. Each CDR3 is given with its conserved first and last residue. D genes are given only for firm matches. Expanded clones get a size class; other rows say once, few or many, or leave the size out.

cdr3_aa cdr3_nt j_call d_call clone_size v_call
CASSTGARNTEAFF TGTGCCAGCAGCACAGGGGCGCGAAACACTGAAGCTTTCTTT TRBJ1-1 TRBD1 . TRBV6-5
CASSIETGVNTEAFF TGTGCCAGTAGTATCGAGACAGGGGTGAACACTGAAGCTTTCTTT TRBJ1-1 TRBD1 . TRBV19
CSVVNRQGRSYNEQFF TGCAGCGTTGTTAATAGACAGGGTAGGTCCTACAATGAGCAGTTCTTC TRBJ2-1 TRBD1 . TRBV29-1
CATSTSVGREQYF TGTGCCACCAGCACATCCGTCGGACGCGAGCAGTACTTC TRBJ2-7 . . TRBV15
CASTRAPHQYEQYF TGTGCCAGCACCAGGGCTCCCCATCAGTACGAGCAGTACTTC TRBJ2-7 . . TRBV3-1/TRBV3-2
CASSLELVAHEQYF TGTGCCAGCAGCTTAGAACTAGTGGCCCACGAGCAGTACTTC TRBJ2-7 . . TRBV7-9
CASSFRQGDEQFF TGTGCCAGCAGTTTCAGACAGGGCGATGAGCAGTTCTTC TRBJ2-1 TRBD1 . TRBV12-3/TRBV12-4
CASSGAGQGGEQFF TGTGCCAGCAGCGGAGCGGGACAGGGGGGTGAGCAGTTCTTC TRBJ2-1 TRBD1 . TRBV5-5
CASRPRSATNEKLFF TGTGCCAGCAGACCAAGGAGTGCAACTAATGAAAAACTGTTTTTT TRBJ1-4 . . TRBV28
CASSFDYPGEQFF TGTGCCAGCAGCTTTGACTACCCGGGTGAGCAGTTCTTC TRBJ2-1 . . TRBV7-8
CARSSDPGGQFF TGTGCCAGAAGTTCGGACCCCGGTGGGCAGTTCTTC TRBJ2-1 . . TRBV5-3
CASSEGDSRNEKLFF TGTGCCAGCAGTGAAGGGGACAGCCGTAATGAAAAACTGTTTTTT TRBJ1-4 TRBD1 . TRBV6-1
CASSAKATNEKLFF TGTGCCAGCAGCGCCAAGGCAACTAATGAAAAACTGTTTTTT TRBJ1-4 . . TRBV9
CAISPTGASTDTQYF TGTGCCATCAGTCCCACAGGCGCTAGCACAGATACGCAGTATTTT TRBJ2-3 . . TRBV10-3
CSASLGGSQDTQYF TGCAGTGCTAGTTTGGGGGGCTCTCAAGATACGCAGTATTTT TRBJ2-3 . . TRBV20-1
CASSLGGEGTEAFF TGTGCCAGCAGCTTAGGGGGCGAGGGCACTGAAGCTTTCTTT TRBJ1-1 . once TRBV7-9
CASSDGLAYNEQFF TGTGCCAGCAGTGACGGACTAGCCTACAATGAGCAGTTCTTC TRBJ2-1 TRBD2 . TRBV6-4
CASSPPNGQVYGYTF TGTGCCAGCAGCCCCCCGAATGGGCAAGTCTATGGCTACACCTTC TRBJ1-2 . . TRBV7-8
CASSISGTLSSPLHF TGTGCCAGTAGTATAAGCGGGACACTAAGTTCACCCCTCCACTTT TRBJ1-6 . . TRBV19
CASSLGGGSPTGELFF TGTGCCAGCAGCTTGGGAGGGGGCAGCCCCACCGGGGAGCTGTTTTTT TRBJ2-2 TRBD1 . TRBV5-6
CASSQPSEGEQFF TGTGCCAGCAGCCAACCTAGCGAAGGTGAGCAGTTCTTC TRBJ2-1 . . TRBV4-2
CASSGAYEQYF TGTGCCAGCAGCGGCGCCTACGAGCAGTACTTC TRBJ2-7 . . TRBV7-9
CASSDSSGRPYEQYF TGTGCCAGCAGTGACTCTAGCGGGAGACCCTACGAGCAGTACTTC TRBJ2-7 TRBD2 . TRBV27
CASSIPTSGNTGELFF TGTGCCAGTAGTATCCCTACTAGCGGGAACACCGGGGAGCTGTTTTTT TRBJ2-2 TRBD2 . TRBV19
CASSIVAAGNQPQHF TGTGCCAGTAGTATAGTGGCTGCCGGCAATCAGCCCCAGCATTTT TRBJ1-5 . . TRBV19
CATSDFYSKAFF TGTGCCACCAGTGATTTCTACAGCAAAGCTTTCTTT TRBJ1-1 . once TRBV24-1
CASSSLRGRRNQPQHF TGTGCCAGCAGTTCGCTACGGGGTCGGCGCAATCAGCCCCAGCATTTT TRBJ1-5 . . TRBV27
CASSQVPGQGATDTQYF TGTGCCAGCAGCCAAGTCCCGGGACAGGGGGCAACAGATACGCAGTATTTT TRBJ2-3 TRBD1 once TRBV3-1/TRBV3-2
CASSQDSGPNTEAFF TGCGCCAGCAGCCAAGATTCGGGACCCAACACTGAAGCTTTCTTT TRBJ1-1 . . TRBV4-1
CAVQGQRYNSPLHF TGTGCCGTCCAAGGACAGAGGTATAATTCACCCCTCCACTTT TRBJ1-6 . few TRBV10-3
CASTGQGQYRFTEAFF TGTGCCAGCACGGGGCAGGGCCAGTACAGATTCACTGAAGCTTTCTTT TRBJ1-1 . . TRBV13
CASSLEESRNTEAFF TGTGCCAGCAGCTTGGAGGAGTCGAGGAACACTGAAGCTTTCTTT TRBJ1-1 . . TRBV5-4
CASSLRTSGKRGSTDTQYF TGTGCCAGCAGCCTACGGACTAGCGGGAAAAGGGGCAGCACAGATACGCAGTATTTT TRBJ2-3 TRBD2 once TRBV5-6
CASSLTGTGGNTEAFF TGTGCCAGCAGTTTAACCGGGACAGGGGGCAACACTGAAGCTTTCTTT TRBJ1-1 TRBD1 . TRBV27
CASSQVRLAGSYEQYF TGCGCCAGCAGCCAAGTTCGGCTAGCGGGTTCCTACGAGCAGTACTTC TRBJ2-7 TRBD2 . TRBV4-3
CASSDPDRGNTEAFF TGTGCCAGCAGCGACCCGGACAGGGGGAACACTGAAGCTTTCTTT TRBJ1-1 TRBD1 . TRBV9
CASSRGDGYTF TGTGCCAGTAGTCGAGGGGATGGCTACACCTTC TRBJ1-2 . once TRBV19
CSVAQGGNSPLHF TGCAGCGTTGCGCAGGGGGGGAATTCACCCCTCCACTTT TRBJ1-6 TRBD1 . TRBV29-1
CASSQERNTEAFF TGTGCCAGCAGCCAAGAGAGGAACACTGAAGCTTTCTTT TRBJ1-1 . . TRBV4-2
CASSITGHDTEAFF TGCGCCAGCAGCATAACCGGACATGACACTGAAGCTTTCTTT TRBJ1-1 . . TRBV5-1
CASSPTGVFYGYTF TGTGCCAGCAGTCCCACAGGGGTCTTCTATGGCTACACCTTC TRBJ1-2 TRBD1 once TRBV27
CASSLVGEADTQYF TGTGCCAGCAGCTTAGTGGGGGAAGCAGATACGCAGTATTTT TRBJ2-3 . . TRBV7-2
CASSEAGGGNQPQHF TGTGCCAGCAGTGAAGCTGGCGGAGGAAATCAGCCCCAGCATTTT TRBJ1-5 . . TRBV6-1
CASSVATSGSVGELFF TGTGCCAGCAGCGTAGCCACTAGCGGGAGTGTTGGGGAGCTGTTTTTT TRBJ2-2 TRBD2 once TRBV9
CASSILSGQATDTQYF TGTGCCAGCAGTATCCTTTCGGGACAGGCCACAGATACGCAGTATTTT TRBJ2-3 TRBD1 . TRBV27
CASSIRTSGASGSYEQYF TGTGCCAGTAGTATTCGGACCTCTGGGGCTAGCGGCTCCTACGAGCAGTACTTC TRBJ2-7 TRBD2 . TRBV19
CASSSGTGYGETQYF TGTGCCAGCAGCTCTGGTACAGGGTATGGGGAGACCCAGTACTTC TRBJ2-5 . . TRBV5-4
CASTQRGILSPLHF TGTGCCAGTACCCAGCGGGGGATTTTGTCACCCCTCCACTTT TRBJ1-6 . . TRBV19
CSVDNRGTEAFF TGCAGCGTTGATAACAGGGGAACTGAAGCTTTCTTT TRBJ1-1 TRBD1 . TRBV29-1